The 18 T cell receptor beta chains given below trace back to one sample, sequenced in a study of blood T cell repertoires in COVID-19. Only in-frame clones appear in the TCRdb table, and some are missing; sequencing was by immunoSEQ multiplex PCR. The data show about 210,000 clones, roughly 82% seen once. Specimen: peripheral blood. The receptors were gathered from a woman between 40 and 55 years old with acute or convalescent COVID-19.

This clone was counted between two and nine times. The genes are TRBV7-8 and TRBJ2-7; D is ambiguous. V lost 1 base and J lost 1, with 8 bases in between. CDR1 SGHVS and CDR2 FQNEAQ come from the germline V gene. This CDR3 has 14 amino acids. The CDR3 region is CASSLDEISYEQYF. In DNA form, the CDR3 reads TGTGCCAGCAGCTTAGATGAGATTTCCTACGAGCAGTACTTC.

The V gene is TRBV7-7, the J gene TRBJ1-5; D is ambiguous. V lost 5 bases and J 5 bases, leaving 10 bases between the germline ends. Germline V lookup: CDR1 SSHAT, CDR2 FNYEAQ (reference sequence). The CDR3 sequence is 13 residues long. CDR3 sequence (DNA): TGTGCCAGCAGCCTCGACCGGGATCAGCCCCAGCATTTT. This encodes CASSLDRDQPQHF.

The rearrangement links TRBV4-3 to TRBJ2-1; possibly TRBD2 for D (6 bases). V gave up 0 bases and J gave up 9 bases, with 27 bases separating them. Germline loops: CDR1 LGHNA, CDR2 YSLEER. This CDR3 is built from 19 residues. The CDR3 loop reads CASSQDAREAGRRAGEQFF. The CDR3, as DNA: TGCGCCAGCAGCCAAGACGCGAGAGAGGCGGGAAGGAGGGCTGGTGAGCAGTTCTTC.

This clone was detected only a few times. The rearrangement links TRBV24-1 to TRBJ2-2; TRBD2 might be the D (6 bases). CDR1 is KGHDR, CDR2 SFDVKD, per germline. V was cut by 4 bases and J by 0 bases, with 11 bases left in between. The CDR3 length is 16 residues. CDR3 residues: CATSETGRSNTGELFF. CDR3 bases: TGTGCCACCAGTGAGACGGGGAGGTCGAACACCGGGGAGCTGTTTTTT.

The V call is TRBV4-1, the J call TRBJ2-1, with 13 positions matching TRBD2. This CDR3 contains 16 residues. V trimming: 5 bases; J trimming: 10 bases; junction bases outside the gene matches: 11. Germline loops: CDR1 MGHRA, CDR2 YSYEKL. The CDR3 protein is CASSFRLAGGQREQFF. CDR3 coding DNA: TGCGCCAGCAGCTTCCGACTAGCGGGGGGCCAAAGGGAGCAGTTCTTC.

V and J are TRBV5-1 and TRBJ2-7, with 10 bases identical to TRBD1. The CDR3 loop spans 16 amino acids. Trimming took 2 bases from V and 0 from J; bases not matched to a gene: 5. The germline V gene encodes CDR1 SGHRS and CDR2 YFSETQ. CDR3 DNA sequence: TGCGCCAGCAGCTTTCCGGGACAGGGGAGCTCCTACGAGCAGTACTTC. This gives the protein CASSFPGQGSSYEQYF.

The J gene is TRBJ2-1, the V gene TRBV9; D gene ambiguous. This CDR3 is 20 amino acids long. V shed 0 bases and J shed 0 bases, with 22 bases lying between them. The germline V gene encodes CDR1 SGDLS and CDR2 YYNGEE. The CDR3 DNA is TGTGCCAGCAGCGTAGTCCCGACTCCGCTTCGCCCCGGCTCCTACAATGAGCAGTTCTTC. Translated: CASSVVPTPLRPGSYNEQFF.

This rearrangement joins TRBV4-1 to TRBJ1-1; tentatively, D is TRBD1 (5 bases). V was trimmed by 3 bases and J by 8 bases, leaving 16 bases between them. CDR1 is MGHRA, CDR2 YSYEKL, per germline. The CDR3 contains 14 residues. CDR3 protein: CASSQRDLQEEAFF. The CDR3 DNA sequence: TGCGCCAGCAGCCAGAGGGACTTACAGGAGGAAGCTTTCTTT.

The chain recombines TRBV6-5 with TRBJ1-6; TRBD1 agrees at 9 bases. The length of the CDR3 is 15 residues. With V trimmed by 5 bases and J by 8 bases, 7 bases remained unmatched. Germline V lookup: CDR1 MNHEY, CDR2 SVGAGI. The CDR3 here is CASSPWTGEDSPLHF. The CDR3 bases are TGTGCCAGCAGTCCCTGGACAGGGGAGGATTCACCCCTCCACTTT.

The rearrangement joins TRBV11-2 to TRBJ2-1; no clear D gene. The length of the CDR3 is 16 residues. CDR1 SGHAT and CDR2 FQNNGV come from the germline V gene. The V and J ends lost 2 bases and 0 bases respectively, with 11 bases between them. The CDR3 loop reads CASSLRRLPSYNEQFF. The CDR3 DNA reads TGTGCCAGCAGCTTAAGGCGGTTGCCCTCCTACAATGAGCAGTTCTTC.

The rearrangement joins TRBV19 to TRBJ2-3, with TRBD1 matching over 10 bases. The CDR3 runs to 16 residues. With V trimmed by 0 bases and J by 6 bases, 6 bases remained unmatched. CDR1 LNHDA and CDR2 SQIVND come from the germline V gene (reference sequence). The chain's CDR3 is CASSIDGTGVSDTQYF. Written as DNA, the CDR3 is TGTGCCAGTAGTATAGATGGGACAGGGGTCTCCGATACGCAGTATTTT.

The CDR3 reads CASSSLTSPDTDTQYF. CDR3 DNA sequence: TGCGCCAGCAGCTCCTTGACTAGCCCAGACACAGATACGCAGTATTTT. The J gene is TRBJ2-3, the V gene TRBV5-1; 7 bases align to TRBD2. After removal of 3 bases from V and 2 bases from J, the junction contained 9 bases not matched to a gene. This CDR3 region has 16 residues. Germline CDR1 and CDR2: SGHRS and YFSETQ.

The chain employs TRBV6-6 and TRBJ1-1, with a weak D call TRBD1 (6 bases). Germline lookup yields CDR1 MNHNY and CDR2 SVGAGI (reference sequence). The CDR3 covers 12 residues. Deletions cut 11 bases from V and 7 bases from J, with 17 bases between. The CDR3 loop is CAGGRGTDEAFF. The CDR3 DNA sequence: TGTGCCGGGGGCAGGGGAACGGATGAAGCTTTCTTT.

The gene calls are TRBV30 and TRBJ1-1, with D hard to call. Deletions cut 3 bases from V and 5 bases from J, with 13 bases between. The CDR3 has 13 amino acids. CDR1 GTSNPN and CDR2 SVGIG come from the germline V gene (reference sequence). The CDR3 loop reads CAWRESRITEAFF. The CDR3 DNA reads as TGTGCCTGGAGAGAAAGCAGGATAACTGAAGCTTTCTTT.

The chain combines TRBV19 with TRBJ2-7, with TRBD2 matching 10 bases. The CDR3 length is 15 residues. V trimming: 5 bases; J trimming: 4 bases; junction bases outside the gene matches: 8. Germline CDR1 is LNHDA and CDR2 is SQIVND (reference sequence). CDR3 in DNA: TGTGCCAGTAGTGGCCGGACTAGCGGAACTTACGAGCAGTACTTC. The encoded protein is CASSGRTSGTYEQYF.

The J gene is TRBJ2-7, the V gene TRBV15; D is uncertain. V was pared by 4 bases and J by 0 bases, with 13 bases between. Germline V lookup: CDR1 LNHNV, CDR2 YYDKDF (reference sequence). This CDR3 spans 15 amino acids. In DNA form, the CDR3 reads TGTGCCACCAGCACCCGTCCCGTGGCCTCCTACGAGCAGTACTTC. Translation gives CATSTRPVASYEQYF.

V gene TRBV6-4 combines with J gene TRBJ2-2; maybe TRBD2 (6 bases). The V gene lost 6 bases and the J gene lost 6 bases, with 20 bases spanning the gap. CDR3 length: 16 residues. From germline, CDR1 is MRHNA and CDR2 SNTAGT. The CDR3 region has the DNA TGTGCCAGCAGGCCCATGGTGAGCGGGTCGCCCGGGGAGCTGTTTTTT. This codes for CASRPMVSGSPGELFF.

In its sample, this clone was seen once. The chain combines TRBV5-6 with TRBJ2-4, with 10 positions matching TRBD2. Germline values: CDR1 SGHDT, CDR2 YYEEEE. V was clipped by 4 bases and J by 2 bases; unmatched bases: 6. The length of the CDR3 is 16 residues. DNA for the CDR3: TGTGCCAGCAGCACCGGACTAGCGGCACCCAAAAACATTCAGTACTTC. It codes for CASSTGLAAPKNIQYF.